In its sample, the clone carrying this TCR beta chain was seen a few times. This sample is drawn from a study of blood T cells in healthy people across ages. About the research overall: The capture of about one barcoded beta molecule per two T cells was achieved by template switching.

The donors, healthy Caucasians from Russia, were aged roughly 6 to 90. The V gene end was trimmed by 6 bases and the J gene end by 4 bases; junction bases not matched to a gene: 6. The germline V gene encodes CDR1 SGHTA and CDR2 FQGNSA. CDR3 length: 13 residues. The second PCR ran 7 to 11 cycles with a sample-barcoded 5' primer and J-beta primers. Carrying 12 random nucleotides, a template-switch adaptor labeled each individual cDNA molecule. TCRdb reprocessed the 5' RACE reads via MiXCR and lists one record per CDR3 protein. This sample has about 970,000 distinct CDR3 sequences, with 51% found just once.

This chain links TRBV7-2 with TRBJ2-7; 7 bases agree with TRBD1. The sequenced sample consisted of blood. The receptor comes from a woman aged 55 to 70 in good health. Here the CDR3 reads CASSHRGQYEQYF. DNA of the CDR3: TGTGCCAGCAGTCACAGGGGTCAATACGAGCAGTACTTC.